This T cell receptor (beta chain) derives from a study of neurological immune-mediated disorders. Regarding the study as a whole: There was no clinical or MRI feature that was associated with the multiple sclerosis repertoire cluster.

This CDR3 comprises 16 residues. With V trimmed by 0 bases and J by 0 bases, 5 bases remained unmatched. Germline V lookup: CDR1 SGHRS, CDR2 YFSETQ. This clonotype occurred many times. Its antigen is undetermined. TCRdb reprocessed the 5' RACE reads via MiXCR and lists one record per CDR3 protein. The sample yields about 95,000 distinct CDR3 sequences, 3% to 4% seen once. The chain combines TRBV5-1 with TRBJ1-1; 7 bases match TRBD1. This receptor was taken from a woman aged 18-29 years with multiple sclerosis. The sample taken for sequencing was PBMCs. The CDR3 coding sequence is TGCGCCAGCAGCTTGGCGGGGGACAGCATGAACACTGAAGCTTTCTTT. Its protein is CASSLAGDSMNTEAFF.